This record looks at one T cell receptor (beta chain) sequence and its context. Patients in Seattle were enrolled during active infection, then followed longitudinally. V dropped 7 bases and J dropped 8; count of bases not matched to a gene: 16. The CDR3 consists of 15 residues. In germline, CDR1 is SGHDN, CDR2 FVKESK. The record originates from a study of blood T cell repertoires in COVID-19. Study processing details: Amplification of reference gene primers was used by the study to estimate nucleated cell counts. Profiled with immunoSEQ multiplex PCR; TCRdb holds only in-frame clones, not every one. That table is the source of V, J and clone size, and D and trimming were worked out from the DNA. The data show fewer than 300,000 clones, approximately 85% seen once.

The rearrangement links TRBV14 to TRBJ1-2; 7 bases align to TRBD1. The source material was peripheral blood. This sequence originates from a human donor with COVID-19, enrolled during active disease. The donor label of this sample is uncertain. The CDR3 bases are TGTGCCAGCACCAGGGGGGAGACAGGGCCGCACGGCTACACCTTC. This sequence encodes CASTRGETGPHGYTF. The full variable domain, rest sourced from reference TRBV14 and TRBJ1-2, is EAGVTQFPSHSVIEKGQTVTLRCDPISGHDNLYWYRRVMGKEIKFLLHFVKESKQDESGMPNNRFLAERTGGTYSTLKVQPAELEDSGVYFCASTRGETGPHGYTFGSGTRLTVV.